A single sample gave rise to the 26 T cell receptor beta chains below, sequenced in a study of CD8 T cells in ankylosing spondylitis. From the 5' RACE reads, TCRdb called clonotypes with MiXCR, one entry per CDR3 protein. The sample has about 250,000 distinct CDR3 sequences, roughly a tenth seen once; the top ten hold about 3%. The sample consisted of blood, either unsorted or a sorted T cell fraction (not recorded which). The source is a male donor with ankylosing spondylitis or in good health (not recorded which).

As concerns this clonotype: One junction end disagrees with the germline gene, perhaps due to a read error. CDR3 sequence reads: CASNWDLPDTQNF. CDR3 DNA: TGTGCCAGCAATTGGGACCTTCCAGATACGCAGAATTTT. V and J are TRBV5-5 and TRBJ2-3; D may be TRBD1 or TRBD2 (5 bases each). The CDR3 is 13 residues long. The germline V gene encodes CDR1 SGHKS and CDR2 YYEKEE (reference sequence).

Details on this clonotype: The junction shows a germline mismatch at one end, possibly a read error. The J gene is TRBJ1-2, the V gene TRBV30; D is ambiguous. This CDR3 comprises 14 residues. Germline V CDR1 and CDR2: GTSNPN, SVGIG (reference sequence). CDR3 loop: CAWSVHRKRNGDTF. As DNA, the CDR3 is TGTGCCTGGAGTGTACATAGGAAAAGGAATGGCGACACCTTC. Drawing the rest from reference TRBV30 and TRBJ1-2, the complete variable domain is SQTIHQWPATLVQPVGSPLSLECTVEGTSNPNLYWYRQAAGRGLQLLFYSVGIGQISSEVPQNLSASRPQDRQFILSSKKLLLSDSGFYLCAWSVHRKRNGDTFGSGTRLTVV.

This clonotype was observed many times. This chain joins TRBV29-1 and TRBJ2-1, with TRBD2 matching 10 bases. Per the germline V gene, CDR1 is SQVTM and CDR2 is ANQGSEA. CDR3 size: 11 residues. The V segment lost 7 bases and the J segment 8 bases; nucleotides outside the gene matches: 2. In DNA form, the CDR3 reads TGCAGCGAACTAGCGGGGTATGAGCAGTTCTTC. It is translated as CSELAGYEQFF.

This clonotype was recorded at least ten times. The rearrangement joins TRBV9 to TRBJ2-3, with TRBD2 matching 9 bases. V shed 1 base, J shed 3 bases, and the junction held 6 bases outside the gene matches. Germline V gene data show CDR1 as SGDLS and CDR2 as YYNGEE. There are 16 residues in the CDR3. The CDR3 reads CASSVNSGRTTDTQYF. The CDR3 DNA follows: TGTGCCAGCAGCGTAAACAGCGGGAGGACAACAGATACGCAGTATTTT.

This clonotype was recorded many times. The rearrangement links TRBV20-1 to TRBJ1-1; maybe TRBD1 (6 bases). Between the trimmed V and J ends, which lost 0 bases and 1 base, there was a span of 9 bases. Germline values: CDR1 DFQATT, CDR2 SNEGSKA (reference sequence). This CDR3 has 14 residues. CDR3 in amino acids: CSARDARGNTEAFF. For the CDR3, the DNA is TGCAGTGCTAGAGATGCCAGGGGGAACACTGAAGCTTTCTTT.

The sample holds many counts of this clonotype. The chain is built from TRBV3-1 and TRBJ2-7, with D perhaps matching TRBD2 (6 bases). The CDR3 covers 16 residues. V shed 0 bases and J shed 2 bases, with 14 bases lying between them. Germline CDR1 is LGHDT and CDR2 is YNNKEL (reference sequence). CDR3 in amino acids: CASSQDSGTLAYEQYF. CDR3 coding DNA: TGTGCCAGCAGCCAAGATTCTGGGACTTTAGCCTACGAGCAGTACTTC.

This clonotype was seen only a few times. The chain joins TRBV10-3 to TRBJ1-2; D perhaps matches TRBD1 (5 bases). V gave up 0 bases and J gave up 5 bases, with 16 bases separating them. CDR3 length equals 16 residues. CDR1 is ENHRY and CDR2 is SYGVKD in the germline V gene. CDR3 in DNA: TGTGCCATCAGTGAGTCGCGGGACGCCCTTTTATATGGCTACACCTTC. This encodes CAISESRDALLYGYTF.

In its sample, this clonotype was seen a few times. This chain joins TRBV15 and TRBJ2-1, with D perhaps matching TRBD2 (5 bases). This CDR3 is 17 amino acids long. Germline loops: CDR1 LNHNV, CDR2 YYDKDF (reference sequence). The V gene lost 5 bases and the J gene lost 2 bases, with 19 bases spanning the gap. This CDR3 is CATSWPLAIHAYNEQFF. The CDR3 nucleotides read TGTGCCACCAGCTGGCCCCTAGCAATTCACGCCTACAATGAGCAGTTCTTC.

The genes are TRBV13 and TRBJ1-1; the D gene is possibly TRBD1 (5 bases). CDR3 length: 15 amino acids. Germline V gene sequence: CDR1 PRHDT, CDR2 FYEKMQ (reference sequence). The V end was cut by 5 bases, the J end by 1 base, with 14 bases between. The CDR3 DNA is TGTGCCAGCAGCCACCCGAGGGGTGAGAACACTGAAGCTTTCTTT. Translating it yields CASSHPRGENTEAFF.

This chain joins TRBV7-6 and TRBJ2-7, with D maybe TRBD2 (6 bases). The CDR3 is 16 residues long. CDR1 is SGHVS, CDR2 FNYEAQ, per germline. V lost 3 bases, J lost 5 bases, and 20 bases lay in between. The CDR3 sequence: CASSLAGVGGFHEQYF. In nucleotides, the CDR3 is TGTGCCAGCAGCTTGGCCGGGGTGGGGGGATTCCACGAGCAGTACTTC. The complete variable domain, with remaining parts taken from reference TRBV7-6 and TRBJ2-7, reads GAGVSQSPRYKVTKRGQDVALRCDPISGHVSLYWYRQALGQGPEFLTYFNYEAQQDKSGLPNDRFSAERPEGSISTLTIQRTEQRDSAMYRCASSLAGVGGFHEQYFGPGTRLTVT.

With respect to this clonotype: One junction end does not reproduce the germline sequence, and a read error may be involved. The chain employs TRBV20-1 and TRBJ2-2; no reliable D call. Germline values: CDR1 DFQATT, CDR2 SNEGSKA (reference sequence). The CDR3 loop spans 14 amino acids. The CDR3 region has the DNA TGCAGTGCCAGAGATCCGGCCGGAACCGGGGAGCTGTTTTTT. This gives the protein CSARDPAGTGELFF.

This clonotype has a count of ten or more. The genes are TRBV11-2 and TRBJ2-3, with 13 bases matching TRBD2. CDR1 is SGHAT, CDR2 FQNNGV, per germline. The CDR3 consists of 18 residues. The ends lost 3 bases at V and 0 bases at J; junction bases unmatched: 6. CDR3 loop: CASSLTSGRSASTDTQYF. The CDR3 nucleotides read TGTGCCAGCAGCTTGACTAGCGGGAGGTCAGCTAGCACAGATACGCAGTATTTT.

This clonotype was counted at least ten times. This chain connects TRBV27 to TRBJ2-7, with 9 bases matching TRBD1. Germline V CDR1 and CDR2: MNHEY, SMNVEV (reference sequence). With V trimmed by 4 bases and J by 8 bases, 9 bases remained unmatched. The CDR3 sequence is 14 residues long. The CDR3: CASSSAGTGSQQYF. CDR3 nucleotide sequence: TGTGCCAGCAGTTCCGCCGGGACAGGGTCCCAGCAGTACTTC.

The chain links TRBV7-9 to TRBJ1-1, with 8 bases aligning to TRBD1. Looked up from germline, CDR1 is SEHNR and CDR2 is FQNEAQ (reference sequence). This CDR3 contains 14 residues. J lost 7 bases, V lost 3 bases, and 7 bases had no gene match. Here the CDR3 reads CASSLGRGLGEAFF. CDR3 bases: TGTGCCAGCAGCTTGGGCAGGGGGCTCGGTGAAGCTTTCTTT.

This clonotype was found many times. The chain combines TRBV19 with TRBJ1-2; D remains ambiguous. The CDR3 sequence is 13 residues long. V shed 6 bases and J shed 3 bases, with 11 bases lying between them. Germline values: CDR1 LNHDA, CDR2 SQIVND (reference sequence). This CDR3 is CASSYHTYYGYTF. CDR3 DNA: TGTGCCAGTAGCTATCACACTTACTATGGCTACACCTTC.

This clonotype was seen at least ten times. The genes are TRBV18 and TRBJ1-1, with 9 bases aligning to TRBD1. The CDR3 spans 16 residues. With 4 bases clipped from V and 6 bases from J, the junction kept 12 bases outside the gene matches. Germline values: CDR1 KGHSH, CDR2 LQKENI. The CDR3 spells CASSLRGQGNPPEAFF. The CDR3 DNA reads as TGTGCCAGCTCACTCCGCGGACAGGGGAACCCTCCTGAAGCTTTCTTT.

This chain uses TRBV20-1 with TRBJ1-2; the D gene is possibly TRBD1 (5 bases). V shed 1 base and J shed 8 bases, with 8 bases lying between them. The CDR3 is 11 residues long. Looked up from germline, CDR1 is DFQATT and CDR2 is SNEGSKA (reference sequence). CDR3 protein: CSARVRDGYTF. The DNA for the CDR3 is TGCAGTGCTAGAGTACGGGACGGCTACACCTTC.

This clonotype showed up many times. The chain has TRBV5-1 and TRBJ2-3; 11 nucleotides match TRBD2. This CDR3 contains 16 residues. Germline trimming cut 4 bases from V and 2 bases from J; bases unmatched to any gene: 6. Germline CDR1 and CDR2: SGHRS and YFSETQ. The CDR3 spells CASSPIAGGDTDTQYF. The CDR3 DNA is TGCGCCAGCAGCCCTATAGCGGGAGGGGACACAGATACGCAGTATTTT. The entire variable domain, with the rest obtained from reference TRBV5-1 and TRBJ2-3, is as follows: KAGVTQTPRYLIKTRGQQVTLSCSPISGHRSVSWYQQTPGQGLQFLFEYFSETQRNKGNFPGRFSGRQFSNSRSEMNVSTLELGDSALYLCASSPIAGGDTDTQYFGPGTRLTVL.

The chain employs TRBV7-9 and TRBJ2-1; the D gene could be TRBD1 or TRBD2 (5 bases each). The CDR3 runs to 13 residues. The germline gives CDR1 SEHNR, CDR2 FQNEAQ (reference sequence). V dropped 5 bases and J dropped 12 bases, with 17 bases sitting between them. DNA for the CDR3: TGTGCCAGCAGCCCTCGAGGGGACCCGAGGCAGTTCTTC. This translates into CASSPRGDPRQFF. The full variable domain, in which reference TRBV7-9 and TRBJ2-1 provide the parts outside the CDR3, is DTGVSQNPRHKITKRGQNVTFRCDPISEHNRLYWYRQTLGQGPEFLTYFQNEAQLEKSRLLSDRFSAERPKGSFSTLEIQRTEQGDSAMYLCASSPRGDPRQFFGPGTRLTVL.

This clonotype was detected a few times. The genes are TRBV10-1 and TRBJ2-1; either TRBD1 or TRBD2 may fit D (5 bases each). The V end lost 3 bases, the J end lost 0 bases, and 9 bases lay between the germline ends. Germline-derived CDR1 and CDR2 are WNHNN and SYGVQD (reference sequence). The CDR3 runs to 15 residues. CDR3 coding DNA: TGCGCCAGCAGTGAAGATGGGGGCTCCTACAATGAGCAGTTCTTC. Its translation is CASSEDGGSYNEQFF.

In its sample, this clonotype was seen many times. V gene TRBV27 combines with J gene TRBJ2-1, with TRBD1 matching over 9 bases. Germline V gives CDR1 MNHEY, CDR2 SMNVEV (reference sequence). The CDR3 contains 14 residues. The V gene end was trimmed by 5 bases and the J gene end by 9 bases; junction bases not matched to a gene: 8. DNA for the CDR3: TGTGCCAGCAGTCCAGAACAGGGGGCTGTTGAGCAGTTCTTC. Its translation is CASSPEQGAVEQFF.

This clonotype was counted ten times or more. Here the CDR3 reads CSAGQGGTEAFF. CDR3 bases: TGCAGTGCTGGCCAGGGGGGCACTGAAGCTTTCTTT. The chain links TRBV20-1 to TRBJ1-1; 7 positions match TRBD1. Germline V gene sequence: CDR1 DFQATT, CDR2 SNEGSKA (reference sequence). The V gene end was trimmed by 5 bases and the J gene end by 4 bases; junction bases not matched to a gene: 4. The CDR3 sequence is 12 residues long.

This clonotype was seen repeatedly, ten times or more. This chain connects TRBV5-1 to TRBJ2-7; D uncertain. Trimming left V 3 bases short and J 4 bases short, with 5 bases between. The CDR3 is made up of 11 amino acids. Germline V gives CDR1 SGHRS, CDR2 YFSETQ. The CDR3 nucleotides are TGCGCCAGCAGCTCCGATTACGAGCAGTACTTC. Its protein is CASSSDYEQYF.

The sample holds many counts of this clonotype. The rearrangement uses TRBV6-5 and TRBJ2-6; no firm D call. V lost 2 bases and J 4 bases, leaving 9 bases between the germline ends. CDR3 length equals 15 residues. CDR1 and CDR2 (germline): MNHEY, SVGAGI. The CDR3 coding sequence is TGTGCCAGCAGTTACGCCGGCACCGGGGCCAACGTCCTGACTTTC. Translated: CASSYAGTGANVLTF.

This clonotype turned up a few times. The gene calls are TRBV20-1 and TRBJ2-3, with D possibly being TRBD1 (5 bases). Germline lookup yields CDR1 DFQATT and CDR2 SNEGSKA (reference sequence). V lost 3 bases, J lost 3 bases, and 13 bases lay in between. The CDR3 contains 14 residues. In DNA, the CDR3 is TGCAGTGCTAGGTTCCAGGGTTCGACAGATACGCAGTATTTT. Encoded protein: CSARFQGSTDTQYF.

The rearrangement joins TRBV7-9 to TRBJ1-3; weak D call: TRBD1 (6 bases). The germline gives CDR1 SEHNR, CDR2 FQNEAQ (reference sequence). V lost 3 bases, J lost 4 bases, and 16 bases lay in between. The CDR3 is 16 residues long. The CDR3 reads CASSLRTERSGNTIYF. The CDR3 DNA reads TGTGCCAGCAGCTTGCGGACAGAAAGGTCCGGAAACACCATATATTTT.